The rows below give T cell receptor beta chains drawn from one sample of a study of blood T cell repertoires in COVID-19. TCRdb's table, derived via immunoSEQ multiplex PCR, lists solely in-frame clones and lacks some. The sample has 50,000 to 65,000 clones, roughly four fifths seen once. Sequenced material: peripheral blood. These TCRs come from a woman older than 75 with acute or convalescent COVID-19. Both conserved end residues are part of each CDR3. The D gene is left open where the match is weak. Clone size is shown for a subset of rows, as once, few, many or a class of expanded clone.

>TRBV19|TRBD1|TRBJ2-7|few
CASGGTGVHEQYF
TGTGCCAGTGGCGGGACAGGGGTCCACGAGCAGTACTTC
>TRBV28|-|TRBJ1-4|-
CASSSPTGGNEKLFF
TGTGCCAGCAGTTCTCCGACGGGGGGCAATGAAAAACTGTTTTTT
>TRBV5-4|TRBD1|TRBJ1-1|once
CASRNDRGRLTGTEAFF
TGTGCCAGCAGGAATGACAGGGGGCGGTTGACAGGGACTGAAGCTTTCTTT
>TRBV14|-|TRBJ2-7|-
CASSQDRDTLLRGTTYEQYF
TGTGCCAGCAGCCAAGATAGGGACACGTTATTACGGGGGACTACCTACGAGCAGTACTTC
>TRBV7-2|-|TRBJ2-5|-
CASSFGGEETQYF
TGTGCCAGCAGTTTTGGCGGAGAAGAGACCCAGTACTTC
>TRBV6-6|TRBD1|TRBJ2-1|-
CASSYSLTGANEQFF
TGTGCCAGCAGTTACTCCTTAACAGGGGCCAATGAGCAGTTCTTC
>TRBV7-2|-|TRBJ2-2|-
CASRSPKGGPNTGELFF
TGTGCCAGCAGATCGCCCAAGGGAGGCCCGAACACCGGGGAGCTGTTTTTT
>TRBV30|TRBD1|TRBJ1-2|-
CAWGTGGGYTF
TGTGCCTGGGGGACAGGGGGTGGCTACACCTTC
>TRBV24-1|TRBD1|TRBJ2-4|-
CATSDYRGRTSLAKNIQYF
TGTGCCACCAGTGACTACAGGGGGCGGACTTCTTTAGCCAAAAACATTCAGTACTTC
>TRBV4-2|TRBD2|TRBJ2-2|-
CASSQGGGTSGSAGELFF
TGTGCCAGCAGCCAAGGAGGGGGGACTAGCGGGTCGGCCGGGGAGCTGTTTTTT
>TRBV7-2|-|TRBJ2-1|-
CASSNRDWGEQFF
TGTGCCAGCAGCAACCGGGACTGGGGTGAGCAGTTCTTC
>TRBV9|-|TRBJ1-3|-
CASSVEAGNLNTIYF
TGTGCCAGCAGCGTAGAGGCAGGTAACCTAAACACCATATATTTT
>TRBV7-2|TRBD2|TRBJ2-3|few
CASSPSSGRGTDTQYF
TGTGCCAGCAGCCCCTCTAGCGGGAGAGGCACAGATACGCAGTATTTT
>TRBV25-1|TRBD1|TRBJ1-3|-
CASSEGDRSFGNTIYF
TGTGCCAGCAGTGAGGGGGACAGGAGCTTCGGAAACACCATATATTTT
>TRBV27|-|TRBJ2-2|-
CASSPRLLDTGELFF
TGTGCCAGCAGTCCTAGATTGTTGGACACCGGGGAGCTGTTTTTT
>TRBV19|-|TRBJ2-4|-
CASASVGEKNIQYF
TGTGCCAGTGCCTCCGTGGGAGAGAAAAACATTCAGTACTTC
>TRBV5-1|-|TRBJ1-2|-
CASSLEQGTLGGYTF
TGCGCCAGCAGCTTGGAACAGGGCACATTGGGGGGCTACACCTTC
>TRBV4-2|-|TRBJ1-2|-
CASSDTSNYGYTF
TGTGCCAGCAGTGACACCTCTAACTATGGCTACACCTTC
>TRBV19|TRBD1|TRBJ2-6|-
CASSIGGQNTGANVLTF
TGTGCCAGTAGTATAGGGGGACAGAATACGGGGGCCAACGTCCTGACTTTC
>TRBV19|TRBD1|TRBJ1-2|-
CASSDRDRGQGYTF
TGTGCCAGTAGTGACCGGGACAGGGGGCAAGGCTACACCTTC
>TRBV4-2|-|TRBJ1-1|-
CASSQDEGRVEHTEAFF
TGTGCCAGCAGCCAAGATGAGGGGAGGGTCGAACACACTGAAGCTTTCTTT
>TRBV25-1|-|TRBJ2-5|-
CASSAPGWETQYF
TGTGCCAGCAGTGCCCCGGGGTGGGAGACCCAGTACTTC
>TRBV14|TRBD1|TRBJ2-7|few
CASSQDKGALEGDEQYF
TGTGCCAGCAGCCAAGATAAGGGGGCCCTGGAAGGGGACGAGCAGTACTTC
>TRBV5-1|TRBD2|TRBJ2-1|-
CASSSTSGRWDEQFF
TGCGCCAGCAGCTCCACTAGCGGGAGGTGGGATGAGCAGTTCTTC
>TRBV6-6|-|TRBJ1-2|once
CASRLDAWGYTF
TGTGCCAGCCGCCTAGATGCCTGGGGCTACACCTTC
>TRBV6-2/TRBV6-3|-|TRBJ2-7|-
CASSYNRISHYEQYF
TGTGCCAGCAGTTACAACAGAATCTCCCACTACGAGCAGTACTTC
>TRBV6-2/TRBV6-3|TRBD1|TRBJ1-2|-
CASSYSPDRGLYGYTF
TGTGCCAGCAGTTATTCGCCGGACAGGGGGCTCTATGGCTACACCTTC
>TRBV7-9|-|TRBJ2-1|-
CASSPLQRPTSYNEQFF
TGTGCCAGCAGCCCTCTCCAGCGGCCCACCTCCTACAATGAGCAGTTCTTC
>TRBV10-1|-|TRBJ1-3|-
CASSETPREANTIYF
TGCGCCAGCAGTGAGACCCCGCGGGAGGCGAACACCATATATTTT
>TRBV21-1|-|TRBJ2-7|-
CASSSERGTGGYEQYF
TGTGCCAGCAGCTCCGAAAGGGGGACAGGGGGCTACGAGCAGTACTTC
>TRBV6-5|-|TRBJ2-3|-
CASTRARADTQYF
TGTGCCAGCACACGGGCGCGGGCAGATACGCAGTATTTT
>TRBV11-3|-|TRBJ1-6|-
CASSPRPGWPLHF
TGTGCCAGCAGCCCGAGGCCAGGGTGGCCCCTCCACTTT
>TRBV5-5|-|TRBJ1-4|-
CASSPGLEKLFF
TGTGCCAGCAGCCCTGGACTTGAAAAACTGTTTTTT
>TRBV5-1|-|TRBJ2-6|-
CASSLGTTSGANVLTF
TGCGCCAGCAGCCTCGGGACAACCTCTGGGGCCAACGTCCTGACTTTC
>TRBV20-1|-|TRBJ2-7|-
CSARLEVEQYF
TGCAGTGCTAGATTGGAGGTCGAGCAGTACTTC
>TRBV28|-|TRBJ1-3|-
CASSSLTATTWEGNTIYF
TGTGCCAGCAGTTCCTTAACGGCGACTACCTGGGAAGGAAACACCATATATTTT
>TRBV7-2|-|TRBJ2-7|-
CASSLVGSGGEQYF
TGTGCCAGCAGCTTAGTTGGGTCAGGAGGAGAGCAGTACTTC
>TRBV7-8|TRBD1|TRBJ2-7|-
CASSRGQGGYEQYF
TGTGCCAGCAGCCGGGGACAGGGAGGGTACGAGCAGTACTTC
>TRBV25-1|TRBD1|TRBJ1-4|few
CASSLVRGRASEKLFF
TGTGCCAGCAGTTTGGTAAGGGGGCGCGCATCTGAAAAACTGTTTTTT
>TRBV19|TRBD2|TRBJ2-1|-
CASKTGGSYNEQFF
TGTGCCAGTAAGACGGGAGGATCCTACAATGAGCAGTTCTTC
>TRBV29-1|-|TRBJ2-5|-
CSGLRPPETQYF
TGCAGCGGACTACGCCCTCCAGAGACCCAGTACTTC
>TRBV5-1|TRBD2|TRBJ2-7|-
CASSLSFRSAGGYEQYF
TGCGCCAGCAGCTTGTCTTTCCGGTCAGCGGGGGGCTACGAGCAGTACTTC
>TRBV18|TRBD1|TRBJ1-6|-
CASSPAGTAGSNSPLHF
TGTGCCAGCTCACCAGCCGGGACAGCTGGCAGCAATTCACCCCTCCACTTT
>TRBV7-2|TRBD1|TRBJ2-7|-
CASSLVAQGATEQYF
TGTGCCAGCAGCTTAGTCGCACAGGGGGCGACCGAGCAGTACTTC
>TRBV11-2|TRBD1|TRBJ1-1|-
CASSPRLGQASNTEAFF
TGTGCCAGCAGCCCCCGTTTGGGACAGGCGTCGAACACTGAAGCTTTCTTT
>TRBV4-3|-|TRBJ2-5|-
CASSQDLRGGETQYF
TGCGCCAGCAGCCAAGATTTAAGGGGTGGTGAGACCCAGTACTTC
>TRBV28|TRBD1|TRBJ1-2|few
CASEGGQRMGGYTF
TGTGCCAGCGAAGGGGGACAGAGGATGGGCGGCTACACCTTC
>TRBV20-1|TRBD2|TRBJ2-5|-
CSASGPRGEETQYF
TGCAGTGCTAGTGGGCCCCGGGGGGAAGAGACCCAGTACTTC
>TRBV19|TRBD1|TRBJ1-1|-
CASRDRATNTEAFF
TGTGCCAGTAGGGACAGGGCGACGAACACTGAAGCTTTCTTT
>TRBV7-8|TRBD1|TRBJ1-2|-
CASSMDRAYGYTF
TGTGCCAGCAGCATGGACAGGGCCTATGGCTACACCTTC
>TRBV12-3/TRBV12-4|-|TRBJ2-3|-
CASSFERTDTQYF
TGTGCCAGCAGTTTCGAGAGAACAGATACGCAGTATTTT
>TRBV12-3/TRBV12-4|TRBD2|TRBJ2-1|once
CASRTSYNEQFF
TGTGCCAGCCGGACTAGTTACAATGAGCAGTTCTTC
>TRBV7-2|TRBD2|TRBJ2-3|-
CASSQLAGGMDTQYF
TGTGCCAGCAGCCAACTAGCGGGAGGGATGGATACGCAGTATTTT
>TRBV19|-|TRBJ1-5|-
CASLKLGYSNQPQHF
TGTGCCAGTCTTAAACTCGGGTATAGCAATCAGCCCCAGCATTTT
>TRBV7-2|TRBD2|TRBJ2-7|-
CASSSPSGLAASYEQYF
TGTGCCAGCAGCTCGCCTAGCGGGCTAGCGGCCTCCTACGAGCAGTACTTC